The 20 T cell receptor beta chains presented below share a single source sample, sequenced in a study of T cells in Graves' hyperthyroidism and ophthalmopathy. The source material, RNA transcripts, was used to amplify TCR beta CDR3 regions. The TCR CDR3 was amplified in a first-round RT-PCR using the HTBI primer set. MiXCR was run by TCRdb on the multiplex PCR reads, yielding one entry per CDR3 protein. In the table there are approximately 640,000 distinct CDR3 sequences, around a sixth of which are singletons. The material sequenced was blood. The receptors stem from a man aged 45-65 years with Graves' hyperthyroidism.

Ten or more counts support this clonotype. The chain is built from TRBV12-3 or TRBV12-4 and TRBJ1-1, with TRBD1 as a possible D gene (5 bases). V was pared by 4 bases and J by 4 bases, with 16 bases between. CDR3 length: 15 residues. The CDR3 coding sequence is TGTGCCAGCAGTTGGACGCCGGGGGTTGGCACTGAAGCTTTCTTT. It specifies CASSWTPGVGTEAFF.

This clonotype was observed at least ten times. V gene TRBV7-9 combines with J gene TRBJ2-5; 7 bases line up with TRBD1. Germline loops: CDR1 SEHNR, CDR2 FQNEAQ (reference sequence). The CDR3 totals 16 residues. The V gene end was trimmed by 1 base and the J gene end by 3 bases; junction bases not matched to a gene: 8. The CDR3 bases are TGTGCCAGCAGCTTAGAAGGATCGGACAGGAAAGAGACCCAGTACTTC. Its translation is CASSLEGSDRKETQYF.

This clonotype was detected many times. V is TRBV9 and J is TRBJ1-2, with D hard to call. Trimming removed 4 bases from V and 4 bases from J, with 14 bases in between. Germline V CDR1 and CDR2: SGDLS, YYNGEE. This CDR3 is 14 amino acids long. The CDR3 reads CASSPRQSLYGYTF. The CDR3, as DNA: TGTGCCAGCAGCCCACGACAAAGCCTCTATGGCTACACCTTC.

This clonotype was seen many times. V and J are TRBV28 and TRBJ2-7, with D unresolved. This CDR3 has 16 amino acids. V shed 5 bases and J shed 3 bases, with 20 bases lying between them. CDR1 and CDR2 (germline): MDHEN, SYDVKM. The CDR3 region is CASSPSAAGSNYEQYF. In DNA form, the CDR3 reads TGTGCCAGCAGTCCCTCCGCTGCTGGGTCCAACTACGAGCAGTACTTC.

The rearrangement uses TRBV3-1 and TRBJ2-2, with 7 bases lining up with TRBD2. Germline CDR1 LGHDT, CDR2 YNNKEL (reference sequence). The V gene end was trimmed by 0 bases and the J gene end by 7 bases; junction bases not matched to a gene: 2. The CDR3 is 14 amino acids. CDR3 loop: CASSQEREYGELFF. The CDR3 DNA sequence: TGTGCCAGCAGCCAAGAGCGGGAGTACGGGGAGCTGTTTTTT.

This clonotype was found a few times. The gene calls are TRBV5-1 and TRBJ2-5; D unclear. In germline, CDR1 is SGHRS, CDR2 YFSETQ. The CDR3 has 13 amino acids. Trimming took 4 bases from V and 4 from J, leaving 11 bases between them. The CDR3 here is CASSETQTETQYF. CDR3 DNA sequence: TGCGCCAGCAGCGAAACCCAAACAGAGACCCAGTACTTC.

This clonotype was counted a few times. The chain is built from TRBV12-3 or TRBV12-4 and TRBJ1-2; 7 bases fit TRBD1. There are 15 residues in the CDR3. J gave up 3 bases and V 7 bases, and 11 bases lay outside the gene matches. The DNA for the CDR3 is TGTGCCAGCAACAGGGGCCATGATAAGGACTATGGCTACACCTTC. Amino acids: CASNRGHDKDYGYTF.

This clonotype was counted once. V is TRBV28 and J is TRBJ1-4; possible D gene TRBD1, 5 bases. The ends were cut back, 5 bases at V and 8 bases at J, with 18 bases in the middle. CDR1 and CDR2 from the germline V gene are MDHEN and SYDVKM. The CDR3 has 15 amino acids. The CDR3 bases are TGTGCCAGCAGTGCCCAGGGCATGGGTAGGGAAAAACTGTTTTTT. Amino acids: CASSAQGMGREKLFF.

This clonotype has at least ten counts. The V call is TRBV2, the J call TRBJ1-1; 7 bases are shared with TRBD1. CDR1 and CDR2 from the germline V gene are SNHLY and FYNNEI. V shed 7 bases, J shed 13 bases, and the junction held 9 bases outside the gene matches. The CDR3 contains 11 residues. The CDR3 DNA sequence: TGTGCCAGCACTGACCGGGACAGACTTTTCTTT. It encodes CASTDRDRLFF.

This clonotype turned up a few times. Germline is not matched at one junction end, which may reflect a read error. This chain uses TRBV20-1 with TRBJ1-6; D is perhaps TRBD1 (5 bases). Germline loops: CDR1 DFQATT, CDR2 SNEGSKA (reference sequence). The CDR3 extends over 15 amino acids. CDR3 loop: CSARDPWGYSSPLHF. Here the CDR3 DNA reads TGCAGTGCTAGAGATCCCTGGGGGTATAGTTCACCCCTCCACTTT.

CDR3 coding DNA: TGTGCCATGACAGGGGGCGCGGCCGGGGAGCTGTTTTTT. Its translation is CAMTGGAAGELFF. The chain links TRBV10-3 to TRBJ2-2; TRBD1 matches 10 bases. Germline lookup yields CDR1 ENHRY and CDR2 SYGVKD. The length of the CDR3 is 13 residues. Germline trimming cut 9 bases from V and 6 bases from J; bases unmatched to any gene: 4.

This rearrangement joins TRBV19 to TRBJ2-1; 10 bases align to TRBD2. Germline V gene data show CDR1 as LNHDA and CDR2 as SQIVND (reference sequence). There are 15 residues in the CDR3. V was pared by 7 bases and J by 4 bases, with 7 bases of the junction left unmatched. DNA of the CDR3: TGTGCCAGTACCCCCATACTAGCGGGGTACAATGAGCAGTTCTTC. Translation gives CASTPILAGYNEQFF.

This clonotype was observed at least ten times. The rearrangement uses TRBV6-5 and TRBJ2-1; 8 bases line up with TRBD1. The CDR3 consists of 16 residues. Per germline, CDR1 MNHEY and CDR2 SVGAGI. With 0 bases clipped from V and 3 bases from J, the junction kept 4 bases outside the gene matches. The CDR3, as DNA: TGTGCCAGCAGTTACTCCGGTGGGACAGGCTACAATGAGCAGTTCTTC. It is translated as CASSYSGGTGYNEQFF.

V and J are TRBV5-1 and TRBJ2-7; the D gene is possibly TRBD2 (5 bases). This CDR3 spans 15 amino acids. Per the germline V gene, CDR1 is SGHRS and CDR2 is YFSETQ. Trimming took 3 bases from V and 0 from J, leaving 13 bases between them. The CDR3 DNA reads as TGCGCCAGCAGCTCGGGCCCCGGGGTCTCCTACGAGCAGTACTTC. Its protein is CASSSGPGVSYEQYF. The full variable domain, in which reference TRBV5-1 and TRBJ2-7 provide the parts outside the CDR3, is KAGVTQTPRYLIKTRGQQVTLSCSPISGHRSVSWYQQTPGQGLQFLFEYFSETQRNKGNFPGRFSGRQFSNSRSEMNVSTLELGDSALYLCASSSGPGVSYEQYFGPGTRLTVT.

This clonotype was counted between two and nine times. V usage is TRBV27 and J usage is TRBJ1-5; D gene ambiguous. Trimming took 5 bases from V and 5 from J, leaving 16 bases between them. The CDR3 runs 15 residues. Germline lookup yields CDR1 MNHEY and CDR2 SMNVEV (reference sequence). CDR3 sequence reads: CASSPRKGNHQPQHF. The CDR3, as DNA: TGTGCCAGCAGTCCCCGGAAAGGGAATCATCAGCCCCAGCATTTT.

The chain links TRBV4-1 to TRBJ2-7, with D hard to call. Germline assignment: CDR1 MGHRA and CDR2 YSYEKL. Between the trimmed V and J ends, which lost 1 base and 6 bases, there was a span of 7 bases. This CDR3 is built from 12 residues. The CDR3 sequence is CASSQVNAEQYF. CDR3 nucleotides: TGCGCCAGCAGCCAAGTCAACGCCGAGCAGTACTTC.

At least ten counts were recorded for this clonotype. The J gene is TRBJ2-7, the V gene TRBV30; 10 bases align to TRBD1. CDR1 and CDR2 (germline): GTSNPN, SVGIG (reference sequence). J gave up 2 bases and V 4 bases, and 2 bases lay outside the gene matches. The CDR3 has 13 amino acids. The CDR3 region has the DNA TGTGCCTGGACCGGGACAGGGGCCTACGAGCAGTACTTC. This codes for CAWTGTGAYEQYF.

This clonotype showed up many times. The V gene is TRBV7-9, the J gene TRBJ1-2, with TRBD1 identical over 8 bases. The CDR3 runs 14 residues. J gave up 3 bases and V 6 bases, and 6 bases lay outside the gene matches. Germline loops: CDR1 SEHNR, CDR2 FQNEAQ (reference sequence). The CDR3 nucleotides are TGTGCCAGCAGTTATTCGGACAGGGACTATGGCTACACCTTC. As protein: CASSYSDRDYGYTF.

The V gene is TRBV19, the J gene TRBJ2-2, with TRBD2 identical over 8 bases. V shed 6 bases and J 5 bases; nucleotides not matched to a gene: 8. The germline CDR1 and CDR2 sequences are LNHDA and SQIVND (reference sequence). This CDR3 has 15 amino acids. The CDR3 region has the DNA TGTGCCAGTAGGCCGGGGGGGGGCGCAACCGGGGAGCTGTTTTTT. Its protein product is CASRPGGGATGELFF.

This clonotype was recorded many times. The V gene is TRBV20-1, the J gene TRBJ2-3; TRBD2 matches 9 bases. CDR3 length: 17 amino acids. CDR1 and CDR2 from the germline V gene are DFQATT and SNEGSKA (reference sequence). J lost 0 bases, V lost 0 bases, and 7 bases had no gene match. The CDR3 here is CSARDARAGGSTDTQYF. CDR3 nucleotides: TGCAGTGCTAGAGATGCCAGAGCGGGAGGTAGCACAGATACGCAGTATTTT.